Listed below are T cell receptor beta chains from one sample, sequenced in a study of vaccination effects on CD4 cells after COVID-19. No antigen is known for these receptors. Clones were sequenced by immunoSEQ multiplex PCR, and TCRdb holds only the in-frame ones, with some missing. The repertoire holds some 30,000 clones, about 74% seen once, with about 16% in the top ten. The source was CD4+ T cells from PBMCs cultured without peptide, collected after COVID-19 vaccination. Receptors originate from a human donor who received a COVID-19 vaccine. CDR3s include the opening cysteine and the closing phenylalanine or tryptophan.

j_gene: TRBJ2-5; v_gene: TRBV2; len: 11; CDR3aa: CASRGQAAQYF
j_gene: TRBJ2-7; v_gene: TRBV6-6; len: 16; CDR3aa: CASLSKWGRGDYEQYF
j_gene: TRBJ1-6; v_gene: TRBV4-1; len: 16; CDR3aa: CASSQVGGGNNSPLHF
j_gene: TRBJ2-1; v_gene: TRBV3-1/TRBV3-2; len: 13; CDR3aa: CASSPRRRPEQFF
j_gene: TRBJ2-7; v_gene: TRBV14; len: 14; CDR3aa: CASSPAGGPYEQYF
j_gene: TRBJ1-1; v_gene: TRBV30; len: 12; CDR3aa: CAWSLGSTEAFF
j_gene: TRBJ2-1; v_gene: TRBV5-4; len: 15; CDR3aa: CASSLSAGAHNEQFF
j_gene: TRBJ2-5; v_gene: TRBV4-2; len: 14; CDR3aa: CASSQEAGGETQYF
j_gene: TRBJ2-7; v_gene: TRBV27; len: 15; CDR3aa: CASSLYGGRLYEQYF
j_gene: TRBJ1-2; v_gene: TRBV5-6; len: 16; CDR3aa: CASSLGARQPQEGYTF
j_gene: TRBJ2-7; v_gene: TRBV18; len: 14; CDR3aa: CASSPQGTRIEQYF
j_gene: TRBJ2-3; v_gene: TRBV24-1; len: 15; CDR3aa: CATSEGTKVGDTQYF
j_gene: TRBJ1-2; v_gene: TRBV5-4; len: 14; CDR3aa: CASGQNPNQYGYTF
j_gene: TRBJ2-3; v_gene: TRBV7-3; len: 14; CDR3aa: CASSSSGGTDTQYF
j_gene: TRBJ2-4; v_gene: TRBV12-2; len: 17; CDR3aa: CASRLTRRGEAKNIQYF
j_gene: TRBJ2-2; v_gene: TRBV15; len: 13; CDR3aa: CATSQDRDGELFF
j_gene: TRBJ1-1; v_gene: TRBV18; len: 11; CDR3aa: CASSVNTEAFF
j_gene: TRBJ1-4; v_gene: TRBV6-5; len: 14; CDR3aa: CASRPGTALQKLFF
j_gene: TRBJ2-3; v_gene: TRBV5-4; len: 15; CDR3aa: CASSSRTGDTDTQYF
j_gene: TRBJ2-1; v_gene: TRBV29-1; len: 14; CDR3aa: CSVLPGLASHEQFF
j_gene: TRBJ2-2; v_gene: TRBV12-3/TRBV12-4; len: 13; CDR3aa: CASRGRATGELFF
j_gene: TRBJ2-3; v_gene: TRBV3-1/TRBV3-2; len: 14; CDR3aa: CASSQRQTTDTQYF
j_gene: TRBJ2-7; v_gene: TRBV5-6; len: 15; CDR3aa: CASSAGASAPYEQYF
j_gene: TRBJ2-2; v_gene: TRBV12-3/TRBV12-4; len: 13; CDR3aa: CASSLRGSGELFF
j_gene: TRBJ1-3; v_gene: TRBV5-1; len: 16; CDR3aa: CASSLEGSRSGNTIYF
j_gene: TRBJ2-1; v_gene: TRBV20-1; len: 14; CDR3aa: CSASRGPSYNEQFF
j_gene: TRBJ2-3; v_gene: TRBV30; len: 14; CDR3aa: CARGAGGGTDTQYF
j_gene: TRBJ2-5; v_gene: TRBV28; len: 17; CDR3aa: CATLYSGLAGGKQTQYF
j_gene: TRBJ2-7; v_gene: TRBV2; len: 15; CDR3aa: CASSESAGSSYEQYF
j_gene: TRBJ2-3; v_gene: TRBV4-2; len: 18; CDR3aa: CASSQDPGIAGASMAQYF
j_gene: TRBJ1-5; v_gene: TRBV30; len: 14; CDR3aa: CAWSGTVSNQPQHF
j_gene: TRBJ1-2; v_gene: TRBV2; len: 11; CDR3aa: CASSDYSIYTF
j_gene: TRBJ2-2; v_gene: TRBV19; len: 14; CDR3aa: CASNLGANTGELFF
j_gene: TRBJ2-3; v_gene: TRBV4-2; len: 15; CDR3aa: CASSQRLGKSDTQYF
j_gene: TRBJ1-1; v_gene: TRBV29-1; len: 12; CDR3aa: CSGRGGGTEAFF
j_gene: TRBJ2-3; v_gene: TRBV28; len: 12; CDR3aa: CASSKTRDTQYF
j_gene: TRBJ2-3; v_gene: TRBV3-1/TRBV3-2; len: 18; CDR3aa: CASSQSFGVQGRSDTQYF
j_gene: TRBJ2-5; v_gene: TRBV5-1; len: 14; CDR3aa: CASSRDSNQETQYF
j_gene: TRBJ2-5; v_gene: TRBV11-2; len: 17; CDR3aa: CASSLVVWASGFETQYF
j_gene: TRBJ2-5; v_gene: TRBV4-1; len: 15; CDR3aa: CASSSTGQTTETQYF
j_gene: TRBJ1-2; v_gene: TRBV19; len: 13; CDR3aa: CASSEGGGYGYTF
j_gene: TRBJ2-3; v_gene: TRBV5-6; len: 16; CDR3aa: CASSSLTSGITDTQYF
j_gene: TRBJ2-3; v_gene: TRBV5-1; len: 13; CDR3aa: CASRTRSTDTQYF
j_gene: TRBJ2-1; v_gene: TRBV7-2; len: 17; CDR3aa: CASSLVRGSGTYNEQFF
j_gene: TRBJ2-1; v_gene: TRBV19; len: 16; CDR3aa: CASSIGTSGSYNEQFF